Each of the 21 T cell receptor beta chains below was sequenced from the same sample in a study of OX40 agonist ivuxolimab in advanced cancers. Some clones are missing from TCRdb's copy, which holds only in-frame ones; the method was immunoSEQ multiplex PCR. The top ten clones hold roughly 15% of a sample with approximately 70,000 clones, around 83% of them seen once. The sample consisted of CD4+ or CD8+ T cells sorted from blood, taken in a trial of the OX40 agonist ivuxolimab. The origin of the receptors is an adult with an advanced solid tumor such as melanoma, head and neck, liver or kidney cancer.

V gene TRBV28 combines with J gene TRBJ2-5, with a possible D match to TRBD2 (6 bases). Germline values: CDR1 MDHEN, CDR2 SYDVKM. The length of the CDR3 is 15 residues. The V end was cut by 4 bases, the J end by 0 bases, with 12 bases between. The CDR3 DNA reads as TGTGCCAGCAGTTCTTCCGGGACTTACCAAGAGACCCAGTACTTC. Its translation: CASSSSGTYQETQYF.

The rearrangement uses TRBV28 and TRBJ1-1; possible D gene TRBD1, 5 bases. Trimming left V 6 bases short and J 3 bases short, with 8 bases between. CDR1 MDHEN and CDR2 SYDVKM come from the germline V gene. This CDR3 is 12 amino acids long. CDR3 nucleotide sequence: TGTGCCAGCAGAGAGGGGTACACTGAAGCTTTCTTT. Amino acid sequence: CASREGYTEAFF.

The rearrangement uses TRBV10-3 and TRBJ2-7; 8 bases align to TRBD1. The trim removed 0 bases at V and 6 bases at J, leaving 10 bases unmatched. The germline V gene has CDR1 ENHRY and CDR2 SYGVKD. The CDR3 runs to 16 residues. CDR3 bases: TGTGCCATCAGTGAGTCGAGACAGGGGACGTTTGCCGAGCAGTACTTC. The encoded protein is CAISESRQGTFAEQYF.

The gene calls are TRBV5-1 and TRBJ1-1, with D possibly being TRBD1 (5 bases). From germline, CDR1 is SGHRS and CDR2 YFSETQ. The CDR3 is made up of 14 amino acids. Deletions cut 0 bases from V and 2 bases from J, with 8 bases between. The CDR3 sequence is CASSLGDANTEAFF. In DNA form, the CDR3 reads TGCGCCAGCAGCTTGGGGGACGCAAACACTGAAGCTTTCTTT.

The CDR3, as DNA: TGCGCCAGCCGACTAGCGGGAGTAGTCCACGAGCAGTACTTC. Its translation is CASRLAGVVHEQYF. This sequence joins TRBV5-1 and TRBJ2-7; 12 nucleotides agree with TRBD2. This CDR3 is 14 amino acids long. The germline V gene has CDR1 SGHRS and CDR2 YFSETQ. The J segment lost 5 bases and the V segment lost 7 bases, leaving 7 bases of the junction unmatched. Variable domain in full (rest from reference TRBV5-1 and TRBJ2-7): KAGVTQTPRYLIKTRGQQVTLSCSPISGHRSVSWYQQTPGQGLQFLFEYFSETQRNKGNFPGRFSGRQFSNSRSEMNVSTLELGDSALYLCASRLAGVVHEQYFGPGTRLTVT.

The rearrangement uses TRBV15 and TRBJ2-1; a weak D match, TRBD2 (6 bases). Germline values: CDR1 LNHNV, CDR2 YYDKDF (reference sequence). This CDR3 contains 15 residues. The V end was cut by 5 bases, the J end by 7 bases, with 18 bases between. CDR3 loop: CATSPSGVLRNEQFF. The CDR3 DNA reads TGTGCCACCAGCCCATCGGGAGTCCTTCGGAATGAGCAGTTCTTC. Filled out from reference TRBV15 and TRBJ2-1, the complete variable domain reads DAMVIQNPRYQVTQFGKPVTLSCSQTLNHNVMYWYQQKSSQAPKLLFHYYDKDFNNEADTPDNFQSRRPNTSFCFLDIRSPGLGDTAMYLCATSPSGVLRNEQFFGPGTRLTVL.

The chain is built from TRBV18 and TRBJ1-5, with TRBD1 as a possible D gene (6 bases). The CDR3 runs 14 residues. Germline V CDR1 and CDR2: KGHSH, LQKENI. The V gene lost 4 bases and the J gene lost 4 bases, with 11 bases spanning the gap. The CDR3 protein is CASSLGQPNQPQHF. CDR3 nucleotides: TGTGCCAGCTCACTCGGACAGCCAAATCAGCCCCAGCATTTT.

On this clone itself: Relative to the germline gene, one junction end is altered; a read error may explain this. V usage is TRBV7-7 and J usage is TRBJ2-1, with D unresolved. This CDR3 spans 13 amino acids. Germline CDR1 is SSHAT and CDR2 is FNYEAQ (reference sequence). CDR3 loop: CASSSDEYNEQFF. The CDR3 nucleotides are TGTGCTAGCAGCTCCGACGAATACAATGAGCAGTTCTTC.

This chain connects TRBV7-9 to TRBJ2-1; tentatively, D is TRBD2 (5 bases). The CDR3 is 17 amino acids. Per germline, CDR1 SEHNR and CDR2 FQNEAQ (reference sequence). The germline V and J ends were trimmed by 4 bases and 1 base, with 17 bases remaining between them. CDR3 DNA: TGTGCCAGCAGCTCACCCCTAGCCCAAAGATCCTACAATGAGCAGTTCTTC. Its translation is CASSSPLAQRSYNEQFF.

The chain is built from TRBV18 and TRBJ2-6; 8 nucleotides line up with TRBD2. Trimming took 2 bases from V and 0 from J; bases not matched to a gene: 3. CDR1 and CDR2 (germline): KGHSH, LQKENI. The CDR3 consists of 17 residues. CDR3 amino acids: CASSPTGGNSGANVLTF. CDR3 nucleotide sequence: TGTGCCAGCTCACCAACGGGGGGGAACTCTGGGGCCAACGTCCTGACTTTC. The entire variable domain, with the rest obtained from reference TRBV18 and TRBJ2-6, is as follows: NAGVMQNPRHLVRRRGQEARLRCSPMKGHSHVYWYRQLPEEGLKFMVYLQKENIIDESGMPKERFSAEFPKEGPSILRIQQVVRGDSAAYFCASSPTGGNSGANVLTFGAGSRLTVL.

The CDR3 loop reads CATSRDPLNTGELFF. The CDR3 coding sequence is TGTGCCACCAGCAGAGATCCCCTGAACACCGGGGAGCTGTTTTTT. The V and J genes are TRBV15 and TRBJ2-2; D is unclear. CDR1 and CDR2 (germline): LNHNV, YYDKDF (reference sequence). This CDR3 is 15 amino acids long. Trimming took 0 bases from V and 1 from J, leaving 6 bases between them.

The rearrangement joins TRBV28 to TRBJ2-7; no clear D gene. Trimming pared 6 bases from V and 0 bases from J, leaving 21 bases between. The germline CDR1 and CDR2 sequences are MDHEN and SYDVKM. The CDR3 is 17 amino acids. For the CDR3, the DNA is TGTGCCAGCAGGCGGACGGTGTTTGGCGGAGACTCCTACGAGCAGTACTTC. Its protein is CASRRTVFGGDSYEQYF.

This sequence joins TRBV6-1 and TRBJ1-1; no firm D call. V was clipped by 7 bases and J by 2 bases, with 17 bases between them. Germline V gene data show CDR1 as MNHNS and CDR2 as SASEGT. The CDR3 contains 15 residues. The CDR3 sequence is CASKGELLINTEAFF. CDR3 in DNA: TGTGCCAGCAAAGGTGAACTCCTGATAAACACTGAAGCTTTCTTT.

The gene calls are TRBV28 and TRBJ2-7; the match to TRBD1 covers 7 bases. The CDR3 extends over 15 amino acids. Germline V gives CDR1 MDHEN, CDR2 SYDVKM. Germline trimming cut 4 bases from V and 2 bases from J; bases unmatched to any gene: 8. This CDR3 reads CASSSNTGTAYEQYF. CDR3 DNA sequence: TGTGCCAGCAGTTCAAACACCGGGACAGCCTACGAGCAGTACTTC.

This clone has more than one count but fewer than ten. The chain links TRBV2 to TRBJ1-1, with TRBD1 matching 10 bases. Germline CDR1 SNHLY, CDR2 FYNNEI. V gave up 6 bases and J gave up 2 bases; unmatched junction bases: 6. The CDR3 length is 15 residues. CDR3 residues: CASRDRQGANTEAFF. DNA of the CDR3: TGTGCCAGCAGAGATAGACAGGGGGCAAACACTGAAGCTTTCTTT. Combining the CDR3 with reference TRBV2 and TRBJ1-1 gives the whole variable domain EPEVTQTPSHQVTQMGQEVILRCVPISNHLYFYWYRQILGQKVEFLVSFYNNEISEKSEIFDDQFSVERPDGSNFTLKIRSTKLEDSAMYFCASRDRQGANTEAFFGQGTRLTVV.

The chain combines TRBV21-1 with TRBJ2-5. TRBV21-1 is noted as a pseudogene. The CDR3 consists of 13 residues. Written as DNA, the CDR3 is TGTGCCAGCAGCGGACCGACACAAGAGACCCAGTACTTC. Translated: CASSGPTQETQYF.

The chain couples TRBV19 to TRBJ1-2, with 7 bases that match TRBD1. The length of the CDR3 is 12 residues. The trim removed 6 bases at V and 3 bases at J, leaving 1 base unmatched. Germline-derived CDR1 and CDR2 are LNHDA and SQIVND (reference sequence). This CDR3 is CASSTGDYGYTF. The DNA of the CDR3 is TGTGCCAGTAGCACAGGGGACTATGGCTACACCTTC.

The chain couples TRBV5-8 to TRBJ2-1; D ambiguous. The CDR3 is 12 residues long. Germline V gene lookup returns CDR1 SGHTS and CDR2 YDEGEE. The V end was cut by 4 bases, the J end by 10 bases, with 12 bases between. For the CDR3, the DNA is TGTGCCAGCAGCCATAATGTTAGGGAGCAGTTCTTC. It codes for CASSHNVREQFF.

J is TRBJ1-1 and V is TRBV18; D uncertain. The V gene lost 6 bases and the J gene lost 3 bases, with 14 bases spanning the gap. Germline CDR1 KGHSH, CDR2 LQKENI. This CDR3 spans 14 amino acids. Here the CDR3 reads CASSPRAGDTEAFF. The DNA for the CDR3 is TGTGCCAGCTCGCCCCGTGCCGGGGACACTGAAGCTTTCTTT.

The chain combines TRBV19 with TRBJ1-3; 7 bases are a match to TRBD1. The CDR3 spans 15 residues. CDR1 and CDR2 (germline): LNHDA, SQIVND (reference sequence). Trimming took 4 bases from V and 3 from J; bases not matched to a gene: 6. CDR3 loop: CASSKPGQIGNTIYF. The CDR3 nucleotides read TGTGCCAGTAGTAAACCGGGACAGATTGGAAACACCATATATTTT.

Only one count was recorded for this clone. The J gene is TRBJ2-1, the V gene TRBV11-3; TRBD2 agrees at 11 bases. Germline trimming cut 1 base from V and 3 bases from J; bases unmatched to any gene: 2. In germline, CDR1 is SGHNT, CDR2 YENEEA. CDR3 length equals 16 residues. CDR3: CASSLGLAGLYNEQFF. The DNA of the CDR3 is TGTGCCAGCAGCTTAGGACTAGCGGGACTCTACAATGAGCAGTTCTTC.